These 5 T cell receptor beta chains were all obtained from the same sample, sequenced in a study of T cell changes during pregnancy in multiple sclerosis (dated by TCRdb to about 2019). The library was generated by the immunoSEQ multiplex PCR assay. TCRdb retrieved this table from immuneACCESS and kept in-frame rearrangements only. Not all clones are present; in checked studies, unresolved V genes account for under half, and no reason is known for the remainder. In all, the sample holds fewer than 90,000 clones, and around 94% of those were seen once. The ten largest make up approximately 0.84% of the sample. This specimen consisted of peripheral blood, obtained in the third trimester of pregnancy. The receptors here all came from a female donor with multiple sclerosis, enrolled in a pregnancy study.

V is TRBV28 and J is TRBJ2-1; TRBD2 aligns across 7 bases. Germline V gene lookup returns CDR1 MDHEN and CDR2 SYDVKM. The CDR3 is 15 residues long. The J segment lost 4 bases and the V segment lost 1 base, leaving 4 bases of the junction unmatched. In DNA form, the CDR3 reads TGTGCCAGCAGTTTATCCCTAGCGGAGTACAATGAGCAGTTCTTC. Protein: CASSLSLAEYNEQFF.

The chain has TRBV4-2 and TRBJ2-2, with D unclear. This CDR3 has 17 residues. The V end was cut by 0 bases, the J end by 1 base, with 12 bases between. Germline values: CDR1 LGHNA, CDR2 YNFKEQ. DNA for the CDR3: TGTGCCAGCAGCCAAGAAATGGGTAGCTTGAACACCGGGGAGCTGTTTTTT. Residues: CASSQEMGSLNTGELFF.

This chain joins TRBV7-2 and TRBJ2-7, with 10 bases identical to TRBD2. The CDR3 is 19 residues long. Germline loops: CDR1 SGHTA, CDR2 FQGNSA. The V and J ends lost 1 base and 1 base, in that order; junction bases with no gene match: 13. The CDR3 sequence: CASSLGAGLAGVASYEQYF. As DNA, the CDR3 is TGTGCCAGCAGCTTAGGAGCAGGGCTAGCGGGAGTGGCGTCCTACGAGCAGTACTTC.

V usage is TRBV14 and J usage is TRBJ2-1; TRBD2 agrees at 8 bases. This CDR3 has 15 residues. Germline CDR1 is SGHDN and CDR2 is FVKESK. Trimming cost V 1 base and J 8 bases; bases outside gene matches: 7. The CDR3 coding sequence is TGTGCCAGCAGCCAAGCCATCCGGGGGGGGGATGAGCAGTTCTTC. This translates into CASSQAIRGGDEQFF.

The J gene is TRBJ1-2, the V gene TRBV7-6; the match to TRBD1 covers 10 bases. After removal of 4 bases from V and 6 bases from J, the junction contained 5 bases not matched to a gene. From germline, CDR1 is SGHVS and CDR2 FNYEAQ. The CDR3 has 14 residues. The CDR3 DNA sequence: TGTGCCAGCAGCTCCGGGACAGGGGTGGATGGCTACACCTTC. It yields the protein CASSSGTGVDGYTF.